One sample yielded the 8 T cell receptor beta chains listed below, sequenced in a study of shared clonotypes between healthy human individuals. Only in-frame clones appear in the TCRdb table, and some are missing; sequencing was by immunoSEQ multiplex PCR. Here the sample spans about 710,000 clones, around three quarters being singletons. Material for sequencing was memory CD4+ T cells sorted from blood. Stated subset: CD45RA-negative fraction. Every receptor here comes from a woman aged 25 to 39 in good health.

The chain recombines TRBV18 with TRBJ2-2; TRBD1 aligns across 8 bases. The CDR3 has 18 residues. Germline V gene sequence: CDR1 KGHSH, CDR2 LQKENI. V lost 2 bases, J lost 6 bases, and 14 bases stayed unmatched. The CDR3 sequence is CASSPATLDRGVAGELFF. In DNA form, the CDR3 reads TGTGCCAGCTCACCAGCTACCTTAGACAGGGGAGTGGCCGGGGAGCTGTTTTTT.

CDR3 in DNA: TGTGCCAGCAGTTTCACAGGGGTCCACAATGAGCAGTTCTTC. It yields the protein CASSFTGVHNEQFF. This sequence joins TRBV28 and TRBJ2-1, with 7 bases matching TRBD1. This CDR3 is built from 14 residues. The J segment lost 5 bases and the V segment lost 3 bases, leaving 4 bases of the junction unmatched. The germline V gene encodes CDR1 MDHEN and CDR2 SYDVKM.

The CDR3 reads CASRYITEAFF. The CDR3 nucleotides are TGTGCCAGCAGATACATAACTGAAGCTTTCTTT. The chain uses TRBV28 and TRBJ1-1, with D unclear. This CDR3 has 11 amino acids. Germline V CDR1 and CDR2: MDHEN, SYDVKM. Trimming shortened V by 6 bases and J by 5 bases, and 7 bases separated the two germline ends.

V usage is TRBV5-1 and J usage is TRBJ2-1; 11 nucleotides match TRBD2. The V gene's germline CDR1 is SGHRS and CDR2 YFSETQ. V gave up 7 bases and J gave up 7 bases; unmatched junction bases: 16. CDR3 length equals 17 residues. The CDR3 region is CASSQLPLAGVGNEQFF. The CDR3 DNA follows: TGCGCCAGCTCTCAATTGCCACTAGCGGGAGTCGGAAATGAGCAGTTCTTC.

This clone was counted between two and nine times. The chain combines TRBV28 with TRBJ1-2, with unresolved D. The CDR3 spans 15 residues. Trimming took off 4 bases at V and 4 bases at J, with 16 bases between the two ends. Germline V CDR1 and CDR2: MDHEN, SYDVKM. CDR3 DNA: TGTGCCAGCAGTTCGCCGGCAGGAGTTGGCTATGGCTACACCTTC. Its translation: CASSSPAGVGYGYTF.

The gene calls are TRBV7-8 and TRBJ1-5; D perhaps matches TRBD1 (5 bases). V lost 1 base and J 10 bases, leaving 14 bases between the germline ends. CDR1 is SGHVS, CDR2 FQNEAQ, per germline. CDR3 size: 14 residues. The CDR3 sequence: CASSLGQGIEPQHF. CDR3 nucleotides: TGTGCCAGCAGCTTAGGGCAGGGAATAGAACCCCAGCATTTT.

This sequence joins TRBV6-5 and TRBJ2-7, with 12 bases fitting TRBD1. The CDR3 sequence is 14 residues long. Germline CDR1 is MNHEY and CDR2 is SVGAGI. V gave up 4 bases and J gave up 7 bases; unmatched junction bases: 5. CDR3 coding DNA: TGTGCCAGCAGTTTGGGACAGGGGGCTCGTGAGCAGTACTTC. Translating it yields CASSLGQGAREQYF.

This chain links TRBV4-1 with TRBJ2-5, with TRBD2 matching 14 bases. The germline V gene encodes CDR1 MGHRA and CDR2 YSYEKL. The length of the CDR3 is 20 residues. The V and J ends lost 1 base and 4 bases, in that order; junction bases with no gene match: 14. CDR3 amino acids: CASSQVGPETSGRARETQYF. CDR3 DNA: TGCGCCAGCAGCCAAGTCGGGCCTGAGACTAGCGGGAGGGCTCGAGAGACCCAGTACTTC.